Shown below are 20 T cell receptor beta chains from a single sample sequenced in a study of cytotoxic CD8 clonotypes in ibrutinib-treated CLL. Assay: immunoSEQ multiplex PCR; the TCRdb copy retains only in-frame clones and omits some. The profile shows some 160,000 clones, 81% of them singletons. The sample was PBMCs, taken after 12 months of ibrutinib treatment. Receptors originate from a human donor with chronic lymphocytic leukemia.

The chain is built from TRBV28 and TRBJ1-5; D is unresolved. Germline CDR1 MDHEN, CDR2 SYDVKM. V was pared by 6 bases and J by 3 bases, with 6 bases between. This CDR3 has 12 amino acids. Here the CDR3 DNA reads TGTGCCAGCAGACTGATCAATCAGCCCCAGCATTTT. Its translation: CASRLINQPQHF. The variable domain in full, completed from reference TRBV28 and TRBJ1-5, reads DVKVTQSSRYLVKRTGEKVFLECVQDMDHENMFWYRQDPGLGLRLIYFSYDVKMKEKGDIPEGYSVSREKKERFSLILESASTNQTSMYLCASRLINQPQHFGDGTRLSIL.

This rearrangement joins TRBV5-1 to TRBJ1-2; D not resolved. Looked up from germline, CDR1 is SGHRS and CDR2 is YFSETQ. Deletions cut 4 bases from V and 4 bases from J, with 17 bases between. The length of the CDR3 is 15 residues. CDR3 DNA: TGCGCCAGCAGCGCATCGGGGAAGGAGGCCTATGGCTACACCTTC. Encoded protein: CASSASGKEAYGYTF.

The table lists this clone with a few counts. The V and J genes are TRBV5-6 and TRBJ2-5; 8 positions match TRBD2. The CDR3 contains 17 residues. Germline V gene sequence: CDR1 SGHDT, CDR2 YYEEEE. The junction had 16 bases not matched to a gene; V was cut back by 4 bases and J by 5 bases. This chain's CDR3 is CASSHYLGRGDSETQYF. CDR3 nucleotides: TGTGCCAGCAGCCACTACCTGGGGCGGGGGGATAGTGAGACCCAGTACTTC.

V usage is TRBV14 and J usage is TRBJ2-7, with 13 bases that match TRBD2. V shed 1 base, J shed 6 bases, and the junction held 6 bases outside the gene matches. Germline V lookup: CDR1 SGHDN, CDR2 FVKESK. CDR3 length: 16 amino acids. The DNA for the CDR3 is TGTGCCAGCAGCCAAGGCACTAGCGGGGGGGCTGGCGAGCAGTACTTC. Translating it yields CASSQGTSGGAGEQYF.

This chain links TRBV6-1 with TRBJ1-4, with D hard to call. This CDR3 is 14 amino acids long. V lost 7 bases and J lost 8, with 17 bases in between. Germline CDR1 MNHNS, CDR2 SASEGT. As DNA, the CDR3 is TGTGCCAGCACATCGGGAAGCAGAGGGGAAAAACTGTTTTTT. Residues: CASTSGSRGEKLFF.

This chain joins TRBV5-1 and TRBJ1-2, with D unclear. This CDR3 contains 14 residues. Trimming stripped 0 bases from V and 3 bases from J, with 9 bases between. CDR1 and CDR2 from the germline V gene are SGHRS and YFSETQ. Written as DNA, the CDR3 is TGCGCCAGCAGCTTGGAAGGGCGCCACTATGGCTACACCTTC. Protein: CASSLEGRHYGYTF.

The chain links TRBV6-5 to TRBJ1-1, with D tentatively TRBD1 (5 bases). CDR1 and CDR2 (germline): MNHEY, SVGAGI. The CDR3 is 13 amino acids. V was trimmed by 5 bases and J by 1 base, leaving 8 bases between them. The CDR3 DNA reads as TGTGCCAGCAGTGTACAGGAGAACACTGAAGCTTTCTTT. Protein sequence: CASSVQENTEAFF.

This clone has a handful of counts. The V gene is TRBV7-2, the J gene TRBJ2-7; D uncertain. Germline V CDR1 and CDR2: SGHTA, FQGNSA. The CDR3 is made up of 14 amino acids. The V and J ends lost 1 base and 6 bases respectively, with 13 bases between them. CDR3 region: CASSLEGVSSEQYF. As DNA, the CDR3 is TGTGCCAGCAGCTTAGAGGGTGTCAGTTCCGAGCAGTACTTC.

V usage is TRBV29-1 and J usage is TRBJ1-1, with D possibly being TRBD1 (5 bases). The CDR3 is 15 amino acids. The germline gives CDR1 SQVTM, CDR2 ANQGSEA. Between the trimmed V and J ends, which lost 5 bases and 3 bases, there was a span of 19 bases. This CDR3 is CSVTPRVRGDTEAFF. As DNA, the CDR3 is TGCAGCGTTACCCCACGGGTGAGGGGTGACACTGAAGCTTTCTTT.

The chain has TRBV6-1 and TRBJ2-7; no clear D. V was clipped by 5 bases and J by 1 base, with 6 bases between them. Per the germline V gene, CDR1 is MNHNS and CDR2 is SASEGT. The CDR3 sequence is 12 residues long. CDR3 sequence (DNA): TGTGCCAGCAGTTCCGGGTCCTACGAGCAGTACTTC. Amino acid sequence: CASSSGSYEQYF.

The chain couples TRBV5-1 to TRBJ2-3; D is perhaps TRBD2 (6 bases). The CDR3 has 13 residues. The germline gives CDR1 SGHRS, CDR2 YFSETQ. Trimming pared 7 bases from V and 8 bases from J, leaving 17 bases between. In DNA, the CDR3 is TGCGCCAGCGGGGGACTGTCCCCAGGTACGCAGTATTTT. It encodes CASGGLSPGTQYF. The whole variable domain, filled in from reference TRBV5-1 and TRBJ2-3, reads KAGVTQTPRYLIKTRGQQVTLSCSPISGHRSVSWYQQTPGQGLQFLFEYFSETQRNKGNFPGRFSGRQFSNSRSEMNVSTLELGDSALYLCASGGLSPGTQYFGPGTRLTVL.

The chain carries TRBV18 and TRBJ2-5, with D possibly matching TRBD1 (6 bases). CDR1 is KGHSH and CDR2 is LQKENI in the germline V gene. Deletions cut 8 bases from V and 5 bases from J, with 18 bases between. This CDR3 is built from 14 residues. The CDR3 nucleotides read TGTGCCAGCCAGTTGGGGGCAGCGTCTGAGACCCAGTACTTC. The encoded protein is CASQLGAASETQYF. Combining the CDR3 with reference TRBV18 and TRBJ2-5 gives the whole variable domain NAGVMQNPRHLVRRRGQEARLRCSPMKGHSHVYWYRQLPEEGLKFMVYLQKENIIDESGMPKERFSAEFPKEGPSILRIQQVVRGDSAAYFCASQLGAASETQYFGPGTRLLVL.

This chain links TRBV7-9 with TRBJ2-1; perhaps TRBD1 as D (6 bases). V lost 5 bases and J lost 9, with 14 bases in between. The germline CDR1 and CDR2 sequences are SEHNR and FQNEAQ (reference sequence). The CDR3 sequence is 13 residues long. For the CDR3, the DNA is TGTGCCAGCAGCCTAGGGGGACCTAGTGAGCAGTTCTTC. It encodes CASSLGGPSEQFF.

The J gene is TRBJ2-5, the V gene TRBV5-1; 9 bases agree with TRBD2. The CDR3 is 14 amino acids. With V trimmed by 7 bases and J by 1 base, 5 bases remained unmatched. Looked up from germline, CDR1 is SGHRS and CDR2 is YFSETQ. The CDR3 DNA reads as TGCGCCAGCTCTACGACTAGCGGCCAAGAGACCCAGTACTTC. It translates to CASSTTSGQETQYF.

The gene calls are TRBV5-6 and TRBJ2-7; D is perhaps TRBD1 or TRBD2 (5 bases each). This CDR3 has 19 amino acids. V was cut by 2 bases and J by 0 bases, with 24 bases left in between. Germline V lookup: CDR1 SGHDT, CDR2 YYEEEE. The CDR3 DNA reads TGTGCCAGCAGCTTCAACCAGGGTGGGGGACGCTGGAGCTCCTACGAGCAGTACTTC. Its protein product is CASSFNQGGGRWSSYEQYF.

The rearrangement joins TRBV7-8 to TRBJ2-7; TRBD1 matches 10 bases. This CDR3 spans 15 amino acids. Unmatched junction bases numbered 9, after V lost 6 bases and J lost 4 bases. Germline CDR1 SGHVS, CDR2 FQNEAQ. The CDR3 loop reads CASRRPGQGRYEQYF. The CDR3 DNA is TGTGCCAGCAGACGCCCGGGACAGGGGAGGTACGAGCAGTACTTC. Together with reference TRBV7-8 and TRBJ2-7, the CDR3 gives the full variable domain: GAGVSQSPRYKVAKRGQDVALRCDPISGHVSLFWYQQALGQGPEFLTYFQNEAQLDKSGLPSDRFFAERPEGSVSTLKIQRTQQEDSAVYLCASRRPGQGRYEQYFGPGTRLTVT.

This clone was picked up a small number of times. In nucleotides, the CDR3 is TGTGCCAGCAGTATCGACAGGGTGGAGACCCAGTACTTC. This sequence encodes CASSIDRVETQYF. The chain employs TRBV6-1 and TRBJ2-5, with 7 positions matching TRBD1. The CDR3 length is 13 residues. J lost 5 bases, V lost 5 bases, and 5 bases had no gene match. From germline, CDR1 is MNHNS and CDR2 SASEGT.

The V and J genes are TRBV7-9 and TRBJ1-3; D uncertain. Germline values: CDR1 SEHNR, CDR2 FQNEAQ (reference sequence). The germline V and J ends were trimmed by 2 bases and 0 bases, with 8 bases remaining between them. The CDR3 runs 15 residues. The CDR3 nucleotides read TGTGCCAGCAGCTTAAACCGGGGCTCTGGAAACACCATATATTTT. Translation gives CASSLNRGSGNTIYF.

This chain connects TRBV5-1 to TRBJ2-3; TRBD1 matches at 8 bases. Germline values: CDR1 SGHRS, CDR2 YFSETQ. CDR3 size: 16 residues. V shed 2 bases and J 5 bases; nucleotides not matched to a gene: 10. The CDR3 DNA follows: TGCGCCAGCAGCTTAGACGGACAGGGAAAGATAGATACGCAGTATTTT. Translated, it gives CASSLDGQGKIDTQYF.

This clone was found a few times. CDR3 DNA sequence: TGTGCCAGCAGCTTACGAAGGGATCTCGGGAACACTGAAGCTTTCTTT. Residues: CASSLRRDLGNTEAFF. This chain uses TRBV13 with TRBJ1-1; D unclear. Germline loops: CDR1 PRHDT, CDR2 FYEKMQ (reference sequence). V lost 2 bases and J 1 base, leaving 14 bases between the germline ends. The CDR3 sequence is 16 residues long.